The 4 T cell receptor beta chains below come from one sample, sequenced in a study of T cell responses to AZD1222 COVID-19 vaccine. Clones were read by immunoSEQ multiplex PCR, and TCRdb kept only the in-frame ones, dropping some. The table records 100,000 to 120,000 clones, less than 95% of them present only once. The sample was peripheral blood, taken 28 days after the second AZD1222 dose. These receptors came from an adult who received the AZD1222 COVID-19 vaccine.

This clone appeared a single time. This CDR3 is CASRAIQGATLALHF. The CDR3 DNA reads TGTGCCAGCAGGGCTATACAGGGGGCCACCCTTGCCCTCCACTTT. The V and J genes are TRBV11-2 and TRBJ1-6; TRBD1 matches at 9 bases. Unmatched junction bases numbered 14, after V lost 6 bases and J lost 14 bases. Germline loops: CDR1 SGHAT, CDR2 FQNNGV. This CDR3 spans 15 amino acids.

The genes are TRBV5-1 and TRBJ1-2; the D gene is possibly TRBD1 (5 bases). Germline assignment: CDR1 SGHRS and CDR2 YFSETQ. Trimming removed 3 bases from V and 10 bases from J, with 16 bases in between. This CDR3 has 13 residues. This CDR3 reads CASSSTQGSDYTF. CDR3 DNA: TGCGCCAGCAGCTCCACTCAGGGAAGCGACTACACCTTC. Filled out from reference TRBV5-1 and TRBJ1-2, the complete variable domain reads KAGVTQTPRYLIKTRGQQVTLSCSPISGHRSVSWYQQTPGQGLQFLFEYFSETQRNKGNFPGRFSGRQFSNSRSEMNVSTLELGDSALYLCASSSTQGSDYTFGSGTRLTVV.

This chain uses TRBV4-1 with TRBJ1-4, with TRBD1 matching 10 bases. V was clipped by 5 bases and J by 1 base; unmatched bases: 4. The germline gives CDR1 MGHRA, CDR2 YSYEKL. The CDR3 spans 16 residues. The CDR3 sequence: CASSRQGARTNEKLFF. CDR3 nucleotides: TGCGCCAGCAGCAGACAGGGGGCGCGAACTAATGAAAAACTGTTTTTT.

This chain links TRBV19 with TRBJ1-6; 7 positions agree with TRBD1. V lost 1 base and J lost 9; bases outside the gene matches: 12. Germline V gives CDR1 LNHDA, CDR2 SQIVND (reference sequence). The CDR3 is 17 amino acids. The CDR3 nucleotides read TGTGCCAGTAGTATAGTCCTCGACAGGGTTGGCGGTTCACCCCTCCACTTT. It is translated as CASSIVLDRVGGSPLHF.